This TCR beta chain was obtained from a study of cytomegalovirus exposure and HLA in healthy donors. PCR employed 60 Vbeta and 13 Jbeta primers. The table came from immunoSEQ multiplex PCR; TCRdb's copy has only in-frame clones and leaves some out. The repertoire has approximately 110,000 clones, over 9.5% of them found once; the top ten carry roughly 16%. Findings and caveats of the study: The authors excluded some V segments, including TRBV6-2 and TRBV6-3, as indistinguishable. HLA alleles were associated with around 17,000 TCR beta sequences in a later analysis at 0.05 false discovery rate.

Germline loops: CDR1 SGHNT, CDR2 YYREEE (reference sequence). The CDR3 sequence is 15 residues long. V lost 1 base to trimming and J lost 7 bases; unmatched junction nucleotides: 8. On this clone: Its cognate antigen is unknown.

Sequenced material: PBMCs. This receptor was taken from a man in his forties in good health and CMV-seropositive. The genes are TRBV5-4 and TRBJ1-2, with 9 positions matching TRBD1. CDR3 coding DNA: TGTGCCAGCAGCTTGACAGGGGGCGTTTTGGGTGGCTACACCTTC. Translated, it gives CASSLTGGVLGGYTF.